This T cell receptor beta chain was obtained from a study of shared clonotypes between healthy human individuals. The CDR3 consists of 12 residues. Trimming shortened V by 6 bases and J by 3 bases, and 9 bases separated the two germline ends. Germline V CDR1 and CDR2: SNHLY, FYNNEI. Only in-frame clones appear in the TCRdb table, and some are missing; sequencing was by immunoSEQ multiplex PCR. The table has 950,000 to 1,100,000 clones, about three quarters seen once. This clone was counted between two and nine times. The TCR sequence derives from a man between 18 and 35 years old in good health. The chain has TRBV2 and TRBJ2-7; D remains unclear. Sequencing was performed on memory CD4+ T cells sorted from blood. Subset denoted: CD45RA-negative fraction. CDR3 protein: CASRSDGYEQYF. In DNA form, the CDR3 reads TGTGCCAGCAGGTCGGACGGCTACGAGCAGTACTTC.